This T cell receptor (beta chain) was sequenced for a study of regulatory T cells in long-lasting Graves disease. There are many counts of this clonotype. Time point denoted: newly diagnosed GD, antithyroid drugs for less than 3 months. Extracted RNA from PBMCs served as the source of the TCR library. The authors built TCR beta libraries using iRepertoire HTBI primers and Arm-PCR of CDR3 regions. Each CDR3 protein is one row after TCRdb ran MiXCR on the multiplex PCR reads. The profile shows approximately 540,000 distinct CDR3 sequences, around 11% of them singletons. The same specimen was also included in a second study, on T cells in Graves' hyperthyroidism and ophthalmopathy.

Sequences were derived from peripheral blood mononuclear cells (PBMCs), sampled at new diagnosis, from a patient treated with antithyroid drugs. The sequence derives from a woman aged 30 to 39 with Graves disease.

CDR3 region: CASSFPPRGAQETQYF. CDR3 sequence (DNA): TGTGCCAGCAGCTTCCCGCCGCGGGGGGCCCAAGAGACCCAGTACTTC. The rearrangement joins TRBV11-3 to TRBJ2-5; TRBD2 matches 8 bases. V was pared by 3 bases and J by 1 base, with 7 bases of the junction left unmatched. Germline values: CDR1 SGHNT, CDR2 YENEEA. The CDR3 totals 16 residues.